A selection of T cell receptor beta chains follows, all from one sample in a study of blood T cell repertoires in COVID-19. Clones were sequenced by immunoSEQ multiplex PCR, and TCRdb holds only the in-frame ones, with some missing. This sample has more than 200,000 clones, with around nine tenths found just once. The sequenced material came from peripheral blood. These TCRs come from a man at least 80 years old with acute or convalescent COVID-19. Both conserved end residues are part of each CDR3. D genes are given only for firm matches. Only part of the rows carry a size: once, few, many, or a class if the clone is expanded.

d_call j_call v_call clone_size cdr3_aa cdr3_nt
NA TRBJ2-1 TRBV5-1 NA CASSLRTGTSFNEQFF TGCGCCAGCAGCCTTCGAACCGGGACTTCTTTTAATGAGCAGTTCTTC
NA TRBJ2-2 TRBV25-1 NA CASSEYRTGELFF TGTGCCAGCAGTGAATACCGGACCGGGGAGCTGTTTTTT
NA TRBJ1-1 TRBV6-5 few CASSTQVNTEAFF TGTGCCAGCAGCACACAAGTGAACACTGAAGCTTTCTTT
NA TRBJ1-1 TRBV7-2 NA CASSPSLDEWKAFF TGTGCCAGCAGCCCTAGCCTGGACGAATGGAAAGCTTTCTTT
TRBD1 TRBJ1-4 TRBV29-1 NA CSAMDRYNEKLFF TGCAGCGCGATGGACAGGTATAATGAAAAACTGTTTTTT
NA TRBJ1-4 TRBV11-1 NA CASSLDLGEKLFF TGTGCCAGCAGCTTAGACCTCGGGGAAAAACTGTTTTTT
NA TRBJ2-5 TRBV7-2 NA CASSSTAGETQYF TGTGCCAGCTCCTCTACGGCGGGAGAGACCCAGTACTTC
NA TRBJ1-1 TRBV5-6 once CASSLGWQANTEAFF TGTGCCAGCAGCTTGGGTTGGCAGGCGAACACTGAAGCTTTCTTT
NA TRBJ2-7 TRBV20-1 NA CSASYGGPLVGQYF TGCAGTGCTAGTTACGGAGGGCCTCTCGTGGGGCAGTACTTC
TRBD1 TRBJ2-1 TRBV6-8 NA CASSYSILRTGDEQFF TGTGCCAGCAGTTACTCGATTTTACGGACAGGGGATGAGCAGTTCTTC
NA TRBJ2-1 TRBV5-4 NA CASKGGGPDYEQFF TGTGCCAGCAAGGGGGGAGGGCCAGACTATGAGCAGTTCTTC
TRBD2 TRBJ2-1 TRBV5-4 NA CASSLGGGLAVGNEQFF TGTGCCAGCAGCCTTGGCGGAGGGCTAGCGGTGGGTAATGAGCAGTTCTTC
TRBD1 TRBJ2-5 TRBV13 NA CASSRKGQSSETQYF TGTGCCAGCAGCAGAAAGGGACAGTCTTCCGAGACCCAGTACTTC
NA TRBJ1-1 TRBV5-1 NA CASSLGRQPMNTEAFF TGCGCCAGCAGCTTGGGGAGACAGCCAATGAACACTGAAGCTTTCTTT
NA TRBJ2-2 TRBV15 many CATSRKDSLNTGELFF TGTGCCACCAGCAGAAAGGACAGTCTGAACACCGGGGAGCTGTTTTTT
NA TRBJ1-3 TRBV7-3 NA CASSFGAGNTIYF TGTGCCAGCAGCTTTGGGGCCGGAAACACCATATATTTT
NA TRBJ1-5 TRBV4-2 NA CASSLGLNQPQHF TGTGCCAGCAGCCTGGGGCTCAATCAGCCCCAGCATTTT
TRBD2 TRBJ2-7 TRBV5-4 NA CASSLAAGVGYEQYF TGTGCCAGCAGCTTGGCAGCGGGAGTGGGTTACGAGCAGTACTTC
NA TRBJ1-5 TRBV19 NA CASSSSSQGNQPQHF TGTGCCAGCAGCTCGAGTTCACAGGGAAATCAGCCCCAGCATTTT
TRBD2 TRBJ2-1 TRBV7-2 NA CASSASGRPDNEQFF TGTGCCAGCAGCGCTAGCGGGAGGCCCGACAATGAGCAGTTCTTC
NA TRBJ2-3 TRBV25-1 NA CASSGRLLDSSDTQYF TGTGCCAGCAGTGGGAGACTCTTAGATTCATCAGATACGCAGTATTTT
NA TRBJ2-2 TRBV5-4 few CASSGRGSGELFF TGTGCCAGCAGCGGAAGGGGCTCCGGGGAGCTGTTTTTT
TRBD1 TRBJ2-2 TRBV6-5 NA CASSPGQGTGELFF TGTGCCAGCAGTCCGGGACAGGGGACCGGGGAGCTGTTTTTT
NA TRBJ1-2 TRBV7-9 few CASSLAAQAHGYTF TGTGCCAGCAGCTTAGCGGCGCAGGCTCATGGCTACACCTTC
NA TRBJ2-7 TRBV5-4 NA CASSLDPEVSSYEQYF TGTGCCAGCAGCTTGGATCCGGAGGTGAGCTCCTACGAGCAGTACTTC
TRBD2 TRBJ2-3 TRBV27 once CASSSYPGLAGGPPDTQYF TGTGCCAGCAGTTCTTATCCGGGACTAGCGGGAGGGCCCCCAGATACGCAGTATTTT
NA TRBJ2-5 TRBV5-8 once CASSLQGGETQYF TGTGCCAGCAGCCTACAGGGTGGAGAGACCCAGTACTTC
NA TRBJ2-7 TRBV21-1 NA CASSRKLGFSYEQYF TGTGCCAGCAGCCGTAAGTTGGGCTTCTCCTACGAGCAGTACTTC
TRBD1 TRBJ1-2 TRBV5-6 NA CASSIDRGDYGYTF TGTGCCAGCAGCATTGACAGGGGGGACTATGGCTACACCTTC
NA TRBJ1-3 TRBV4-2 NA CASSQEVGNSGNTIYF TGTGCCAGCAGCCAAGAAGTCGGGAACTCTGGAAACACCATATATTTT
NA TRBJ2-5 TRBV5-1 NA CASSLLASWGTQYF TGCGCCAGCAGCTTGCTAGCTTCCTGGGGGACCCAGTACTTC